This entry features one TCR beta chain sequence. Germline V gene sequence: CDR1 LNHDA, CDR2 SQIVND (reference sequence). This CDR3 contains 13 residues. J gave up 4 bases and V 5 bases, and 0 bases lay outside the gene matches. The data derive from a study of T cell changes during pregnancy in multiple sclerosis. Profiled with immunoSEQ multiplex PCR; TCRdb holds only in-frame clones, not every one. Altogether around 62,000 clones are present, about nine tenths being singletons, with the ten largest covering 0.76%. The TCR was taken from a female donor with multiple sclerosis, enrolled in a pregnancy study. Sequenced material: CD4+ T cells from peripheral blood mononuclear cells, taken in the first trimester of pregnancy. The chain recombines TRBV19 with TRBJ2-2, with 8 nucleotides matching TRBD1. The CDR3 is CASSDRGTGELFF. In DNA, the CDR3 is TGTGCCAGTAGTGACAGGGGCACCGGGGAGCTGTTTTTT.